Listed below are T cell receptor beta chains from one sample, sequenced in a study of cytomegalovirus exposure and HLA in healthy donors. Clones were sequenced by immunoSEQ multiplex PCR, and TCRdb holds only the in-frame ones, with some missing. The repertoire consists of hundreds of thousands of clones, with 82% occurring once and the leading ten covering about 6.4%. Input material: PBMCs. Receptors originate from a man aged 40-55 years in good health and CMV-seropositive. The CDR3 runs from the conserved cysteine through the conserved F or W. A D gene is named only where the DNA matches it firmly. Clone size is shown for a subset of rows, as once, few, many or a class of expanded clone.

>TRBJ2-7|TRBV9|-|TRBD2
TGTGCCAGCAGCGTAGGGAGCGGGAGTTACGAGCAGTACTTC
CASSVGSGSYEQYF
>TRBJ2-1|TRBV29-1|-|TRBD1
TGCAGCGTTGAAGGGGGACAGGCCCGAAACTACAATGAGCAGTTCTTC
CSVEGGQARNYNEQFF
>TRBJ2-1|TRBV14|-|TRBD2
TGTGCCAGCAGCCAAGATATCGGACTAGCGGGTTTTCTAGATGAGCAGTTCTTC
CASSQDIGLAGFLDEQFF
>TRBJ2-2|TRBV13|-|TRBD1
TGTGCCAGCAGCTTAGGCCGTTGGGACAGGGTTACCGGGGAGCTGTTTTTT
CASSLGRWDRVTGELFF
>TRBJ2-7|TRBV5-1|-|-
TGCGCCAGCAGCTCAAGGACAGATATCTACGAGCAGTACTTC
CASSSRTDIYEQYF
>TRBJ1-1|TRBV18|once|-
TGTGCCAGCTCACTCGGGAGTCCGGACACTGAAGCTTTCTTT
CASSLGSPDTEAFF
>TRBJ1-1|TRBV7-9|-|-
TGTGCCAGTGATGACACCAAAAACACTGAAGCTTTCTTT
CASDDTKNTEAFF
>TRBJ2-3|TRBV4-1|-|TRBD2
TGCGCCAGCAGCCCCCTAACGGGAGGGAGCACAGATACGCAGTATTTT
CASSPLTGGSTDTQYF
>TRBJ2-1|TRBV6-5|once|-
TGTGCCAGCAGCCCTAGTAGACCCGAAAATGAGCAGTTCTTC
CASSPSRPENEQFF
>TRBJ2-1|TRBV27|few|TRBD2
TGTGCCAGCAGTTGGGGACTAGCGGGAGGGCCCTCCCACAATGAGCAGTTCTTC
CASSWGLAGGPSHNEQFF
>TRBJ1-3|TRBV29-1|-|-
TGCAGCGTTGGGACTTCTGGAAACACCATATATTTT
CSVGTSGNTIYF
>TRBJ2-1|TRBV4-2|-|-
TGTGCCAGCACCCCATATCTTACTTCCTACAATGAGCAGTTCTTC
CASTPYLTSYNEQFF
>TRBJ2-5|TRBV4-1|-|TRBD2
TGCGCCAGCACCGGACTAGCGGGAGAGACCCAGTACTTC
CASTGLAGETQYF
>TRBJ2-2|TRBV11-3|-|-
TGTGCCAGCAGCCCCCCGCGGGGAACCGGGGAGCTGTTTTTT
CASSPPRGTGELFF
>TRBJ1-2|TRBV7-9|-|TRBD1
TGTGCCAGCAGCTTAGCCACAACAGGGGGACCCGGAGGGGGCTACACCTTC
CASSLATTGGPGGGYTF
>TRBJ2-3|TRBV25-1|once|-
TGTGCCAGCAGGGGGGGGGCCAGCACAGATACGCAGTATTTT
CASRGGASTDTQYF
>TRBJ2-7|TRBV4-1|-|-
TGCGCCAGCAGCCAAGAAGACAGTCGATTATCCTACGAGCAGTACTTC
CASSQEDSRLSYEQYF
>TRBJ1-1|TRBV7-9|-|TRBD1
TGTGCCAGCAGCTTAGAGGCAGGGGGCTACACTGAAGCTTTCTTT
CASSLEAGGYTEAFF
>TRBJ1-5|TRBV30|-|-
TGTGCCTGGAGAGGGGTTTCAAGCAATCAGCCCCAGCATTTT
CAWRGVSSNQPQHF
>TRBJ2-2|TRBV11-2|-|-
TGTGCCAGCAGCCTATTTATTAACACCGGGGAGCTGTTTTTT
CASSLFINTGELFF
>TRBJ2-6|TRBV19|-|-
TGTGCCAGTAGTCCGACAGGAACCAACGTCCTGACTTTC
CASSPTGTNVLTF
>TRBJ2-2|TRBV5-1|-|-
TGCGCCAGCAGCTTGGCCCTAGGAGACACCGGGGAGCTGTTTTTT
CASSLALGDTGELFF
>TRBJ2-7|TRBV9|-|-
TGTGCCAGCAGCGTGGGGAGCTCCTACGAGCAGTACTTC
CASSVGSSYEQYF
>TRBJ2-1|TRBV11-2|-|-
TGTGCCAGCAGCCGTACTCTTGAGAACAATGAGCAGTTCTTC
CASSRTLENNEQFF
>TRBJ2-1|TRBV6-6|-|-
TGTGCCAGCAAAGGCGGCAGCTCCTACAATGAGCAGTTCTTC
CASKGGSSYNEQFF
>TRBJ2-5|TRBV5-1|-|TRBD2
TGCGCCAGCAGCTTAGCCGGCGGGGGGGAGACCCAGTACTTC
CASSLAGGGETQYF
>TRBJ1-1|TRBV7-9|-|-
TGTGCCAGCAGCTTCGAGGGAGGCGCTTTCTTT
CASSFEGGAFF
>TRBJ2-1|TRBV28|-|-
TGTGCCAGCAGTCCATCTAGGGGTTCCTACAATGAGCAGTTCTTC
CASSPSRGSYNEQFF
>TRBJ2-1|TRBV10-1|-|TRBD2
TGCGCCAGCAGGCCAAGCGGGAGGGCCTCTGAGCAGTTCTTC
CASRPSGRASEQFF
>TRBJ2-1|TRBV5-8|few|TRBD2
TGTGCCAGCAGCTTGGCTAGCGGGTGGGACGAGCAGTTCTTC
CASSLASGWDEQFF
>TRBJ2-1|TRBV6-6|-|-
TGTGCCAGCAGTAGGGGGTTAGAGGGCAATGAGCAGTTCTTC
CASSRGLEGNEQFF
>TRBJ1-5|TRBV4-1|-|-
TGCGCCAGCAGCCAAGCGGACGGGAGGGAGGTTCAGCCCCAGCATTTT
CASSQADGREVQPQHF
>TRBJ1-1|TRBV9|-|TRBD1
TGTGCCAGCAGCGGACAGGGAAGGACTGAAGCTTTCTTT
CASSGQGRTEAFF
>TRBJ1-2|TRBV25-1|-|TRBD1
TGTGCCAGCAGATTGACAGGGGGCGACTATGGCTACACCTTC
CASRLTGGDYGYTF
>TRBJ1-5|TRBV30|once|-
TGTGCCTGGAGTGTAGCCGGGGGAGGTCAGCCCCAGCATTTT
CAWSVAGGGQPQHF
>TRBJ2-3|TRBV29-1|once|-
TGCAGCGCGTACAGGGCGAGTGGGGGTACGCAGTATTTT
CSAYRASGGTQYF
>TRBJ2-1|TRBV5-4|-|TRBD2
TGTGCCAGCAGCTTGGGAGGACTAGCGGGAGTGGGTGAGCAGTTCTTC
CASSLGGLAGVGEQFF
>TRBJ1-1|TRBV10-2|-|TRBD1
TGCGCCAGCAGACCGGGACAGGGGTTTAACACTGAAGCTTTCTTT
CASRPGQGFNTEAFF
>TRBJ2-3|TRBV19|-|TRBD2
TGTGCCAGTAGTAACCTAGCGGAAGCTAGCACAGATACGCAGTATTTT
CASSNLAEASTDTQYF
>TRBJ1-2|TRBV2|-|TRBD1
TGTGCCAGCAGGGGACAGGGGGTGGGAGGCTACACCTTC
CASRGQGVGGYTF
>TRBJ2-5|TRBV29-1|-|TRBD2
TGCAGCGTTTACCCTAGCGGGATTGAGACCCAGTACTTC
CSVYPSGIETQYF
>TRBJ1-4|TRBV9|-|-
TGTGCCAGCAGCGTAGGAACTCCTAATGAAAAACTGTTTTTT
CASSVGTPNEKLFF
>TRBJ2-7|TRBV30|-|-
TGTGCCTGGAGTGTGGGGGCTAGAGGGCAGTACTTC
CAWSVGARGQYF
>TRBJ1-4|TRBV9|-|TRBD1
TGTGCCAGCAGCAAAGGACAGGGCCCAAATGAAAAACTGTTTTTT
CASSKGQGPNEKLFF
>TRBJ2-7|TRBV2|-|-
TGTGCCAGCAGTGAATGGCATAGCGGTGCCTACGAGCAGTACTTC
CASSEWHSGAYEQYF